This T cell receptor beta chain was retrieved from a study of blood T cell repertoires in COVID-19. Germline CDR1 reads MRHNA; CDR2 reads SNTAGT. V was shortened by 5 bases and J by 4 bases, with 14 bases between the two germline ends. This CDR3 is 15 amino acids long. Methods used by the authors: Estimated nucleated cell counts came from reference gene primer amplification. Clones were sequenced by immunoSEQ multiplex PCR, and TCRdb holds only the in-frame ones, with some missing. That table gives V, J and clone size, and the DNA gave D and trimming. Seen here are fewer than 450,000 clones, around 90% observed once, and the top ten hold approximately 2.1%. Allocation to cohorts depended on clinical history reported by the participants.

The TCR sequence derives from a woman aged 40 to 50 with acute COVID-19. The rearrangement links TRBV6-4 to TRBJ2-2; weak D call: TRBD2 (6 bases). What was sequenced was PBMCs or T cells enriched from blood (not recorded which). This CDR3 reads CASSFEPGGTGELFF. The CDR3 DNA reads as TGTGCCAGCAGTTTCGAGCCCGGGGGCACCGGGGAGCTGTTTTTT.